This T cell receptor (beta chain) was observed in a study of shared clonotypes between healthy human individuals. This table comes from immunoSEQ multiplex PCR, and its TCRdb copy is limited to in-frame clones, with some not included. The repertoire holds over 1.5 million clones, with roughly 98% as singletons. Adult donors, all healthy and HIV-negative, had no recent acute infections or vaccinations. The split of CD4+ cells yielded CD45RA+ naive and CD45RA-negative memory subsets. Trimming removed 5 bases from V and 0 bases from J, with 19 bases in between. Germline V lookup: CDR1 SGHVS, CDR2 FQNEAQ. This CDR3 is 18 amino acids long.

The chain is built from TRBV7-8 and TRBJ2-2, with D maybe TRBD1 (5 bases). The source of this sequence is a man aged 25 to 40 in good health. The source material was naive CD4+ T cells sorted from blood. Regarding subset: CD45RA+ positively selected. In DNA, the CDR3 is TGTGCCAGCAGCCGGGCGGCGGTAAGGGGTTCGAACACCGGGGAGCTGTTTTTT. It is translated as CASSRAAVRGSNTGELFF.